The 24 T cell receptor beta chains given below trace back to one sample, sequenced in a study of CD8+CD57+ T cells in acquired aplastic anemia (dated by TCRdb to 2016 to 2018). Flow cytometry had shown CD8+CD57+ cell expansion in the patients selected for sequencing. This sample was sequenced with an Illumina HiSeq 2000. Genomic DNA was used as template for profiling of TCR beta VDJ combinations and CDR3 sequences. The raw public reads went through TCRdb reprocessing: fastp at Q25, MiXCR clone calling, in-frame beta chains kept. A single entry per CDR3 protein holds the most common genes and DNA from its merged rows. This sample comprises roughly 80,000 distinct CDR3 sequences, roughly 72% of them detected only once. The ten top clones hold around 80% of the sample. Sequences were obtained from sorted CD4+, CD8+, or CD8+CD57+ T cells (not recorded which) from PBMCs. The receptors were gathered from a human donor with aplastic anemia.

The chain recombines TRBV29-1 with TRBJ2-1, with TRBD1 matching over 7 bases. The V gene end was trimmed by 6 bases and the J gene end by 8 bases; junction bases not matched to a gene: 7. The CDR3 sequence is 12 residues long. The germline CDR1 and CDR2 sequences are SQVTM and ANQGSEA. The CDR3 sequence is CSVKAGGDEQFF. The CDR3 region has the DNA TGCAGCGTCAAGGCAGGGGGAGATGAGCAGTTCTTC.

This clonotype appeared a single time. This sequence joins TRBV7-9 and TRBJ1-6, with D possibly being TRBD1 (6 bases). This CDR3 region has 14 residues. Germline V lookup: CDR1 SEHNR, CDR2 FQNEAQ (reference sequence). The germline V and J ends were trimmed by 5 bases and 17 bases, with 22 bases remaining between them. CDR3 nucleotides: TGTGCCAGCAGCCAAGAGGCTCTACAGGGTAGGGTCCACTTT. Its translation: CASSQEALQGRVHF.

The chain is built from TRBV20-1 and TRBJ2-7; 7 bases map to TRBD2. The CDR3 totals 14 residues. From germline, CDR1 is DFQATT and CDR2 SNEGSKA (reference sequence). The V segment lost 5 bases and the J segment 2 bases; nucleotides outside the gene matches: 9. The CDR3 loop is CSAQVTSTTYEQYF. For the CDR3, the DNA is TGCAGTGCTCAAGTGACTAGCACGACCTACGAGCAGTACTTC.

Points on this clonotype: The CDR3 end shows no conserved phenylalanine or tryptophan, and so a read error is likely. The chain carries TRBV7-3 and TRBJ1-2, with D unclear. Trimming pared 1 base from V and 6 bases from J, leaving 12 bases between. The CDR3 consists of 14 residues. In germline, CDR1 is SGHTA, CDR2 FQGTGA. CDR3 DNA: TGTGCCAGCAGCTTAATGGGTGAAACCGATGGCTACACCCTC. It yields the protein CASSLMGETDGYTL.

The genes are TRBV10-2 and TRBJ2-1; TRBD2 agrees at 10 bases. V lost 9 bases, J lost 2 bases, and 7 bases stayed unmatched. This CDR3 region has 15 residues. Germline CDR1 reads WSHSY; CDR2 reads SAAADI. The chain's CDR3 is CASRLAGGTYNEQFF. The CDR3 bases are TGCGCCAGTAGATTAGCGGGAGGTACCTACAATGAGCAGTTCTTC.

CDR3 DNA: TGTGCCAGCAGCATCCGGTCAGGGGCGATGAACACTGAAGCTTTCTTT. This encodes CASSIRSGAMNTEAFF. The J gene is TRBJ1-1, the V gene TRBV5-4; TRBD1 is a possible D gene (6 bases). Trimming removed 4 bases at V and 0 bases at J, with 16 bases between. Per germline, CDR1 SGHNT and CDR2 YYREEE (reference sequence). CDR3 length: 16 residues.

This clonotype appeared a few times. This chain connects TRBV7-9 to TRBJ1-5; D is undetermined. CDR1 and CDR2 (germline): SEHNR, FQNEAQ (reference sequence). Trimming removed 0 bases from V and 6 bases from J, with 9 bases in between. The CDR3 is made up of 14 amino acids. Here the CDR3 DNA reads TGTGCCAGCAGCTTAGCCAATGGAGGTCAGCCCCAGCATTTT. Its protein is CASSLANGGQPQHF.

The genes are TRBV4-3 and TRBJ2-3; no firm D call. Germline V gene data show CDR1 as LGHNA and CDR2 as YSLEER. With 0 bases removed from V and 6 bases from J, the gap between germline ends came to 13 bases. The length of the CDR3 is 15 residues. The DNA for the CDR3 is TGCGCCAGCAGCCAAGATAGGCTAGAAGTGGATACGCAGTATTTT. This encodes CASSQDRLEVDTQYF.

The rearrangement uses TRBV29-1 and TRBJ1-5, with TRBD1 matching 9 bases. The length of the CDR3 is 13 residues. With V trimmed by 6 bases and J by 5 bases, 5 bases remained unmatched. The germline CDR1 and CDR2 sequences are SQVTM and ANQGSEA. CDR3 loop: CSVQTGGDQPQHF. In DNA form, the CDR3 reads TGCAGCGTCCAGACAGGGGGAGATCAGCCCCAGCATTTT.

This clonotype showed up many times. The chain uses TRBV12-3 or TRBV12-4 and TRBJ2-5, with D uncertain. The length of the CDR3 is 13 residues. V was pared by 1 base and J by 0 bases, with 3 bases between. The CDR3, as DNA: TGTGCCAGCAGTTTAGAGTACCAAGAGACCCAGTACTTC. It is translated as CASSLEYQETQYF.

V gene TRBV4-2 combines with J gene TRBJ2-6; no clear D. The CDR3 consists of 12 residues. Trimming left V 11 bases short and J 4 bases short, with 9 bases between. Germline V gives CDR1 LGHNA, CDR2 YNFKEQ. CDR3 residues: CAPDDGANVLTF. The CDR3 coding sequence is TGTGCCCCAGACGACGGGGCCAACGTCCTGACTTTC.

The chain has TRBV4-3 and TRBJ1-2; D might be TRBD1 (5 bases). The CDR3 length is 16 residues. Per germline, CDR1 LGHNA and CDR2 YSLEER. The V end lost 0 bases, the J end lost 4 bases, and 15 bases lay between the germline ends. CDR3 bases: TGCGCCAGCAGCCAAGATCGGGCAGGGCCGGGCTATGGCTACACCTTC. Its protein product is CASSQDRAGPGYGYTF.

V and J are TRBV19 and TRBJ1-1; tentatively, D is TRBD1 (6 bases). The CDR3 has 16 residues. Trimming stripped 6 bases from V and 4 bases from J, with 21 bases between. Germline lookup yields CDR1 LNHDA and CDR2 SQIVND (reference sequence). The CDR3 coding sequence is TGTGCCAGTAGCGCGGAGAGGGGGAATTCGGGCACTGAAGCTTTCTTT. Translation gives CASSAERGNSGTEAFF.

V usage is TRBV11-2 and J usage is TRBJ2-3, with 8 bases that match TRBD1. V was pared by 6 bases and J by 5 bases, with 4 bases of the junction left unmatched. Germline CDR1 reads SGHAT; CDR2 reads FQNNGV. The CDR3 is 13 amino acids. Here the CDR3 DNA reads TGTGCCAGCAGGAGACAGGGGCTAGATACGCAGTATTTT. Its translation is CASRRQGLDTQYF.

This chain links TRBV7-9 with TRBJ2-5; 9 bases map to TRBD1. CDR1 and CDR2 from the germline V gene are SEHNR and FQNEAQ (reference sequence). The J segment lost 5 bases and the V segment lost 4 bases, leaving 8 bases of the junction unmatched. The CDR3 loop spans 15 amino acids. The CDR3 region is CASSWSGQGGETQYF. DNA for the CDR3: TGTGCCAGCAGCTGGTCGGGACAGGGTGGGGAGACCCAGTACTTC.

This chain connects TRBV2 to TRBJ2-7; possible D gene TRBD2, 5 bases. The germline gives CDR1 SNHLY, CDR2 FYNNEI. There are 13 residues in the CDR3. Trimming took off 6 bases at V and 5 bases at J, with 14 bases between the two ends. CDR3 loop: CASRWTPDHEQYF. The DNA for the CDR3 is TGTGCCAGCAGATGGACTCCGGACCACGAGCAGTACTTC.

This clonotype was counted a few times. The rearrangement uses TRBV3-1 and TRBJ2-3, with 8 bases aligning to TRBD2. V shed 0 bases, J shed 8 bases, and the junction held 10 bases outside the gene matches. The germline V gene has CDR1 LGHDT and CDR2 YNNKEL (reference sequence). The CDR3 has 16 residues. CDR3 coding DNA: TGTGCCAGCAGCCAAGACCCGGGACTAGAAGCCCCTACGCAGTATTTT. Translation gives CASSQDPGLEAPTQYF.

This clonotype has more than one count but fewer than ten. The J gene is TRBJ1-3, the V gene TRBV10-3; 7 positions agree with TRBD1. CDR3 length: 16 amino acids. Germline V gene data show CDR1 as ENHRY and CDR2 as SYGVKD. The V gene end was trimmed by 3 bases and the J gene end by 0 bases; junction bases not matched to a gene: 5. DNA for the CDR3: TGTGCCATCAGTGACCCCGGACAGGTCTCTGGAAACACCATATATTTT. Encoded protein: CAISDPGQVSGNTIYF.

This clonotype was picked up one time. The chain couples TRBV4-1 to TRBJ2-2; 7 nucleotides agree with TRBD1. The germline gives CDR1 MGHRA, CDR2 YSYEKL. The CDR3 is 18 residues long. Losses at the gene ends were 2 bases for V and 4 bases for J; bases not matched to a gene: 13. CDR3 sequence: CASSQFKTGDWGTGELFF. CDR3 sequence (DNA): TGCGCCAGCAGCCAATTTAAAACAGGGGATTGGGGCACCGGGGAGCTGTTTTTT.

The CDR3 here is CATSRDLGDGQPQHF. The CDR3, as DNA: TGTGCCACCAGCAGAGATCTGGGGGATGGGCAGCCCCAGCATTTT. The V and J genes are TRBV15 and TRBJ1-5; possible D gene TRBD1, 5 bases. Per germline, CDR1 LNHNV and CDR2 YYDKDF (reference sequence). The CDR3 runs to 15 residues. With 0 bases removed from V and 7 bases from J, the gap between germline ends came to 13 bases.

Only a few counts were recorded for this clonotype. The chain employs TRBV9 and TRBJ2-7; 10 bases fit TRBD1. V lost 4 bases, J lost 5 bases, and 6 bases stayed unmatched. The length of the CDR3 is 14 residues. Germline assignment: CDR1 SGDLS and CDR2 YYNGEE. The chain's CDR3 is CASSHGQGVDEQYF. The CDR3 DNA follows: TGTGCCAGCAGCCACGGACAGGGGGTCGACGAGCAGTACTTC.

This sequence joins TRBV2 and TRBJ1-2; 9 positions agree with TRBD1. This CDR3 has 15 amino acids. Germline-derived CDR1 and CDR2 are SNHLY and FYNNEI. V lost 5 bases and J lost 4; bases outside the gene matches: 8. The CDR3 region is CASSSQLQGAYGYTF. The DNA for the CDR3 is TGTGCCAGCAGTTCGCAGCTACAGGGGGCCTATGGCTACACCTTC.

This sequence joins TRBV7-9 and TRBJ1-5; tentative D call: TRBD1 (5 bases). The CDR3 runs 13 residues. V shed 5 bases and J shed 5 bases, with 10 bases lying between them. CDR1 SEHNR and CDR2 FQNEAQ come from the germline V gene (reference sequence). The CDR3 coding sequence is TGTGCCAGCAGCCTGCAGGGCCATCAGCCCCAGCATTTT. Translating it yields CASSLQGHQPQHF.

This clonotype appeared a few times. V is TRBV30 and J is TRBJ2-7, with a possible D match to TRBD2 (6 bases). The CDR3 has 13 residues. V lost 8 bases and J lost 6, with 20 bases in between. From germline, CDR1 is GTSNPN and CDR2 SVGIG (reference sequence). The CDR3 region has the DNA TGTGCCCTGATTCCGGGCGGGGCCTCCGAGCAGTACTTC. This codes for CALIPGGASEQYF.